The clone carrying this T cell receptor (beta chain) was seen more than once but under ten times. The data stem from a study of T cells in Graves' hyperthyroidism and ophthalmopathy. This CDR3 spans 12 amino acids. V lost 8 bases to trimming and J lost 1 base, with 8 bases between them. RNA transcripts provided the source from which TCR beta CDR3 regions were amplified. TCR CDR3 underwent first-round RT-PCR with the HTBI primer set. Each CDR3 protein gets one entry after TCRdb re-called the multiplex PCR reads with MiXCR. Of about 660,000 distinct CDR3 sequences in the sample, less than 45% were seen once.

The rearrangement joins TRBV12-3 or TRBV12-4 to TRBJ1-1; D is ambiguous. The sequenced sample consisted of peripheral blood or thyroid tissue (not recorded which). The receptor comes from an adult man with Graves' disease, either hyperthyroidism or ophthalmopathy (not recorded which). The CDR3 is CASRQRNTEAFF. Written as DNA, the CDR3 is TGTGCCAGCCGCCAGAGGAACACTGAAGCTTTCTTT.